Listed below are T cell receptor beta chains from one sample, sequenced in a study of post-analysis software for immune sequencing data. TCRdb reprocessed the PCR reads with MiXCR, giving one entry per CDR3 protein. The table has approximately 360,000 distinct CDR3 sequences, about a third seen once. The specimen sequenced was blood. These receptors were taken from a girl aged 10 to 17 with multiple sclerosis. The CDR3 runs from the conserved cysteine through the conserved F or W. Fields, in order: clone size, CDR3 length, D gene, V gene, J gene, CDR3 protein, CDR3 DNA. A D gene is named only where the DNA matches it firmly. A clone size is listed for some rows: how often the clone was seen (once, few, many), or a class if it is expanded.

NA	14	NA	TRBV27	TRBJ2-7	CASSLSPSGREQYF	TGTGCCAGCAGTTTAAGCCCTTCGGGGCGCGAGCAGTACTTC
many	13	NA	TRBV29-1	TRBJ2-7	CSVKTGRSYEQYF	TGCAGCGTGAAGACAGGGAGGTCCTACGAGCAGTACTTC
NA	12	NA	TRBV7-9	TRBJ1-3	CASSLDGNTIYF	TGTGCCAGCAGCTTGGACGGAAACACCATATATTTT
NA	11	TRBD2	TRBV29-1	TRBJ2-1	CSVHTGGEQFF	TGCAGCGTGCATACGGGAGGTGAGCAGTTCTTC
NA	14	TRBD1	TRBV29-1	TRBJ2-7	CSVLRATGADGQYF	TGCAGCGTATTGAGGGCCACAGGGGCGGACGGGCAGTACTTC
few	14	NA	TRBV5-1	TRBJ2-5	CASSAFSQQETQYF	TGCGCCAGCAGCGCCTTTTCGCAGCAAGAGACCCAGTACTTC
many	11	TRBD2	TRBV20-1	TRBJ2-5	CSARGGETQYF	TGCAGTGCTCGGGGGGGAGAGACCCAGTACTTC
few	15	NA	TRBV27	TRBJ2-7	CASSWGTADSYEQYF	TGTGCCAGCAGTTGGGGGACGGCTGACTCCTACGAGCAGTACTTC
NA	15	TRBD1	TRBV5-1	TRBJ1-1	CASSTYRGPVTEAFF	TGCGCCAGCAGCACTTACAGGGGGCCGGTCACTGAAGCTTTCTTT
NA	12	NA	TRBV24-1	TRBJ2-5	CATSGGGGTQYF	TGTGCCACCAGTGGAGGCGGAGGGACCCAGTACTTC
NA	14	NA	TRBV6-1	TRBJ1-2	CASSLSGEYYGYTF	TGTGCCAGCAGCTTGTCTGGGGAGTACTATGGCTACACCTTC
NA	16	NA	TRBV11-2	TRBJ2-1	CASSLSRQSSYNEQFF	TGTGCCAGCAGCCTCTCTCGACAGAGCTCCTACAATGAGCAGTTCTTC
NA	15	NA	TRBV4-1	TRBJ1-4	CASSQGDSTNEKLFF	TGCGCCAGCAGCCAGGGCGATTCAACTAATGAAAAACTGTTTTTT
NA	13	NA	TRBV6-2/TRBV6-3	TRBJ2-7	CASSYEDYLEQYF	TGTGCCAGCAGTTACGAGGACTACCTGGAGCAGTACTTC
NA	16	TRBD2	TRBV7-6	TRBJ2-3	CASSPRLAGNTDTQYF	TGTGCCAGCAGCCCCCGACTAGCGGGGAACACAGATACGCAGTATTTT
once	16	TRBD2	TRBV15	TRBJ2-1	CATSRDRASGVNEQFF	TGTGCCACCAGCAGAGATCGGGCTAGCGGGGTTAATGAGCAGTTCTTC
few	14	NA	TRBV11-2	TRBJ2-5	CASTLSWVQETQYF	TGTGCCAGCACTCTTTCGTGGGTCCAAGAGACCCAGTACTTC
few	20	TRBD2	TRBV4-2	TRBJ2-7	CASSQEGPSGGFITSYEQYF	TGTGCCAGCAGCCAAGAAGGCCCTAGCGGGGGGTTTATTACCTCCTACGAGCAGTACTTC
NA	14	NA	TRBV12-3/TRBV12-4	TRBJ2-3	CASTLAGGRDTQYF	TGTGCCAGCACCCTAGCTGGGGGAAGGGATACGCAGTATTTT
NA	14	NA	TRBV5-1	TRBJ2-4	CASSPDWEINIQYF	TGCGCCAGCAGCCCCGACTGGGAGATAAACATTCAGTACTTC
NA	13	NA	TRBV6-5	TRBJ2-5	CASSPTSRETQYF	TGTGCCAGCAGTCCTACTAGTCGGGAGACCCAGTACTTC
NA	14	NA	TRBV27	TRBJ1-2	CASSFFAQGYGYTF	TGTGCCAGCAGTTTTTTTGCCCAGGGCTATGGCTACACCTTC
NA	13	NA	TRBV12-3/TRBV12-4	TRBJ2-3	CASRHGVTDTQYF	TGTGCCAGCAGACATGGGGTAACAGATACGCAGTATTTT
few	11	NA	TRBV20-1	TRBJ1-2	CSARRPNGYTF	TGCAGTGCTAGAAGGCCGAATGGCTACACCTTC
NA	13	TRBD1	TRBV2	TRBJ1-1	CASRGRGLPEAFF	TGTGCCAGCAGGGGGAGGGGGCTCCCTGAAGCTTTCTTT
NA	12	NA	TRBV28	TRBJ1-2	CASRRGRYGYTF	TGTGCCAGCAGGCGGGGTCGGTATGGCTACACCTTC
NA	14	TRBD1	TRBV5-5	TRBJ1-1	CASSRGAGTGRAFF	TGTGCCAGCAGCCGAGGGGCGGGGACAGGCCGGGCTTTCTTT
NA	12	NA	TRBV28	TRBJ2-7	CAVGQGPYEQYF	TGTGCAGTAGGGCAGGGACCCTACGAGCAGTACTTC
NA	16	TRBD2	TRBV11-2	TRBJ2-1	CASSIGLAGIYNEQFF	TGTGCCAGCAGCATAGGTCTAGCGGGGATTTACAATGAGCAGTTCTTC
few	13	TRBD1	TRBV28	TRBJ2-3	CASKTGGTDTQYF	TGTGCCAGCAAGACAGGGGGCACAGATACGCAGTATTTT
few	17	NA	TRBV4-3	TRBJ1-2	CASSQERGGGDRLGYTF	TGCGCCAGCAGCCAAGAGAGAGGGGGGGGCGACAGGCTCGGCTACACCTTC